The 15 T cell receptor beta chains below come from one sample, sequenced in a study of cytomegalovirus exposure and HLA in healthy donors. Researchers ran the PCR with 60 Vbeta and 13 Jbeta primers. Clones were read by immunoSEQ multiplex PCR, and TCRdb kept only the in-frame ones, dropping some. The sample shows approximately 200,000 clones, 82% of them seen only once. The sample was PBMCs. These receptors were obtained from a boy younger than 10 in good health and CMV-seronegative.

The chain carries TRBV7-9 and TRBJ1-4; 7 bases agree with TRBD1. The CDR3 has 17 amino acids. Trimming at V came to 5 bases and at J to 3 bases, leaving 12 bases not matched to a gene. The V gene's germline CDR1 is SEHNR and CDR2 FQNEAQ (reference sequence). The CDR3 nucleotides read TGTGCCAGCAGCCAAAACGGCCGGACAGGCCCTAATGAAAAACTGTTTTTT. Translated, it gives CASSQNGRTGPNEKLFF.

This chain links TRBV6-1 with TRBJ2-7, with 8 nucleotides matching TRBD1. V was clipped by 4 bases and J by 4 bases; unmatched bases: 9. Germline-derived CDR1 and CDR2 are MNHNS and SASEGT. The length of the CDR3 is 15 residues. DNA of the CDR3: TGTGCCAGCAGTGTAATCGACAGGGGTGCATACGAGCAGTACTTC. It encodes CASSVIDRGAYEQYF.

This sequence joins TRBV19 and TRBJ2-1; 8 bases align to TRBD1. The V gene end was trimmed by 1 base and the J gene end by 15 bases; junction bases not matched to a gene: 8. The germline V gene encodes CDR1 LNHDA and CDR2 SQIVND (reference sequence). The CDR3 has 13 residues. CDR3: CASSIVIGQGLFF. CDR3 coding DNA: TGTGCCAGTAGTATAGTGATCGGACAGGGCCTGTTCTTC.

The genes are TRBV5-1 and TRBJ2-7; 7 bases are shared with TRBD1. The junction had 9 bases not matched to a gene; V was cut back by 2 bases and J by 1 base. Germline V gene data show CDR1 as SGHRS and CDR2 as YFSETQ. The CDR3 runs 16 residues. CDR3 loop: CASSFALQGPSYEQYF. In DNA, the CDR3 is TGCGCCAGCAGCTTCGCCCTACAGGGGCCTTCCTACGAGCAGTACTTC.

This sequence joins TRBV6-8 and TRBJ2-7; 12 bases are a match to TRBD1. The CDR3 runs to 13 residues. V dropped 9 bases and J dropped 5; count of bases not matched to a gene: 5. The germline V gene encodes CDR1 MNHGY and CDR2 SAAAGT. DNA for the CDR3: TGTGCCAGACAATGGGACAGGGGGCACGAGCAGTACTTC. Its translation is CARQWDRGHEQYF.

Worth noting for this clone: Other DNA sequences within the sample encode an identical CDR3. The chain recombines TRBV18 with TRBJ2-7, with D possibly being TRBD1 (5 bases). Germline values: CDR1 KGHSH, CDR2 LQKENI. The CDR3 contains 13 residues. V was pared by 3 bases and J by 1 base, with 7 bases between. The CDR3 sequence is CASSPPGSYEQYF. The CDR3 nucleotides read TGTGCCAGCTCACCGCCAGGGTCCTACGAGCAGTACTTC.

The chain joins TRBV30 to TRBJ1-3, with D possibly TRBD1 on 6 matching bases. The CDR3 is 13 residues long. Germline-derived CDR1 and CDR2 are GTSNPN and SVGIG (reference sequence). V lost 8 bases to trimming and J lost 4 bases, with 15 bases between them. The DNA for the CDR3 is TGTGCCGCACAACAGGGACCGGGAAACACCATATATTTT. Protein product: CAAQQGPGNTIYF. Supplemented by reference TRBV30 and TRBJ1-3, the full variable domain reads SQTIHQWPATLVQPVGSPLSLECTVEGTSNPNLYWYRQAAGRGLQLLFYSVGIGQISSEVPQNLSASRPQDRQFILSSKKLLLSDSGFYLCAAQQGPGNTIYFGEGSWLTVV.

This chain links TRBV30 with TRBJ1-2; maybe TRBD1 (6 bases). CDR1 and CDR2 from the germline V gene are GTSNPN and SVGIG (reference sequence). The CDR3 contains 13 residues. Trimming left V 1 base short and J 7 bases short, with 13 bases between. CDR3 residues: CAWSAGGAGGYTF. In DNA, the CDR3 is TGTGCCTGGAGTGCGGGGGGCGCTGGTGGCTACACCTTC.

The chain has TRBV19 and TRBJ1-2; 8 bases are a match to TRBD1. Unmatched junction bases numbered 5, after V lost 0 bases and J lost 8 bases. Germline V gene lookup returns CDR1 LNHDA and CDR2 SQIVND (reference sequence). This CDR3 contains 14 residues. The CDR3 sequence is CASSIEGRGQGYTF. As DNA, the CDR3 is TGTGCCAGTAGTATAGAGGGCAGGGGGCAAGGCTACACCTTC.

This clone was recorded only once. The V gene is TRBV13, the J gene TRBJ2-3; weak D call: TRBD2 (5 bases). Germline assignment: CDR1 PRHDT and CDR2 FYEKMQ (reference sequence). CDR3 length: 15 amino acids. Deletions cut 5 bases from V and 4 bases from J, with 16 bases between. DNA for the CDR3: TGTGCCAGCAGCCCCCCCAGCGGCGCGGCAGATACGCAGTATTTT. Amino acid sequence: CASSPPSGAADTQYF.

This clone was counted a single time. The J gene is TRBJ2-1, the V gene TRBV7-9, with a weak D call TRBD2 (5 bases). This CDR3 comprises 16 residues. CDR1 is SEHNR, CDR2 FQNEAQ, per germline (reference sequence). With 0 bases removed from V and 2 bases from J, the gap between germline ends came to 11 bases. CDR3 amino acids: CASSLARGSTYNEQFF. The CDR3 bases are TGTGCCAGCAGCTTAGCGAGAGGGAGCACCTACAATGAGCAGTTCTTC. Full variable domain (rest looked up from reference TRBV7-9 and TRBJ2-1): DTGVSQNPRHKITKRGQNVTFRCDPISEHNRLYWYRQTLGQGPEFLTYFQNEAQLEKSRLLSDRFSAERPKGSFSTLEIQRTEQGDSAMYLCASSLARGSTYNEQFFGPGTRLTVL.

J is TRBJ2-6 and V is TRBV21-1; the table calls TRBD1, which could not be checked here. TRBV21-1 has pseudogene status. The CDR3 runs to 10 residues. CDR3: CASSPRVLTF. The CDR3 coding sequence is TGTGCCAGCAGCCCCAGGGTCCTGACTTTC.

The chain joins TRBV19 to TRBJ2-1; no clear D gene. The V gene's germline CDR1 is LNHDA and CDR2 SQIVND (reference sequence). The CDR3 covers 15 residues. Deletions cut 10 bases from V and 4 bases from J, with 20 bases between. CDR3 residues: CATQLAPSSYNEQFF. CDR3 nucleotides: TGTGCCACCCAATTGGCCCCATCAAGTTACAATGAGCAGTTCTTC.

The chain is built from TRBV9 and TRBJ2-1; possibly TRBD2 for D (5 bases). Germline assignment: CDR1 SGDLS and CDR2 YYNGEE. The CDR3 is 13 residues long. The V end lost 6 bases, the J end lost 8 bases, and 15 bases lay between the germline ends. The CDR3: CASTPTGNDEQFF. The CDR3 DNA is TGTGCCAGCACCCCCACGGGGAACGATGAGCAGTTCTTC.

This clone was recorded a few times. The chain has TRBV4-2 and TRBJ2-1; TRBD2 matches 9 bases. The germline gives CDR1 LGHNA, CDR2 YNFKEQ. Trimming at V came to 1 base and at J to 9 bases, leaving 10 bases not matched to a gene. The CDR3 length is 16 residues. The DNA for the CDR3 is TGTGCCAGCAGCCAAGGTGCGGGGGGGCCTTTTGGTGAGCAGTTCTTC. It encodes CASSQGAGGPFGEQFF.